The source of this TCR beta chain is a study of blood T cells in healthy people across ages. The authors ran a second PCR of about 7 to 12 cycles using a sample-barcoded 5' primer and a J-beta primer mix. TCRdb reprocessed the 5' RACE reads via MiXCR and lists one record per CDR3 protein. The top ten clones hold about 12% of a sample with about 1.1 million distinct CDR3 sequences, 35% to 40% of them seen once. As concerns this clonotype: Its antigen is currently unknown.

General observations from the study: There were more naive CD4+ cells and higher diversity in long-lived donors than in aged donors.

The receptor's source is a man aged 18 to 29 in good health. The specimen was blood.

CDR3 sequence (DNA): TGTGCCAGCAGTGAAATTCGGCGGGGGGGTCAAGATACGCAGTATTTT. Translation: CASSEIRRGGQDTQYF. The chain combines TRBV2 with TRBJ2-3, with 9 nucleotides matching TRBD2. J gave up 5 bases and V 2 bases, and 8 bases lay outside the gene matches. CDR1 SNHLY and CDR2 FYNNEI come from the germline V gene. The CDR3 sequence is 16 residues long.